The T cell receptor beta chain under discussion was sequenced for a study of cytomegalovirus exposure and HLA in healthy donors. To note about this clone: Its antigen is unidentified.

Study conclusions and caveats: Later work associated 16,951 TCR beta sequences with HLA alleles at 0.05 false discovery rate.

The CDR3 extends over 16 amino acids. CDR1 and CDR2 from the germline V gene are SGHTA and FQGTGA. V was clipped by 2 bases and J by 7 bases, with 15 bases between them. Use of 60 Vbeta and 13 Jbeta primers characterized the PCR. TCRdb keeps only in-frame clones here, not all; method: immunoSEQ multiplex PCR. This sample has 150,000 to 200,000 clones, with less than 90% found just once. J is TRBJ1-6 and V is TRBV7-3, with TRBD1 as a possible D gene (6 bases). The sequence derives from a male donor in good health and CMV-seropositive. The material sequenced was PBMCs. The CDR3 DNA reads as TGTGCCAGCAGCTTACGGTCGATACAGGGAAATTCACCCCTCCACTTT. Its translation is CASSLRSIQGNSPLHF.